The clone carrying this T cell receptor beta chain was found once. This sample is part of a study of control samples from healthy donors and cancer patients. Clones were read by immunoSEQ multiplex PCR, and TCRdb kept only the in-frame ones, dropping some. The sample lists about 120,000 clones, roughly 92% occurring once. Per the germline V gene, CDR1 is SGDLS and CDR2 is YYNGEE. V was shortened by 3 bases and J by 3 bases, with 12 bases between the two germline ends. The CDR3 is 15 amino acids. The sample consisted of blood. The chain uses TRBV9 and TRBJ2-2; D uncertain. The source of this sequence is a man aged 25 to 45 in good health. This chain's CDR3 is CASSASSSHTGELFF. Written as DNA, the CDR3 is TGTGCCAGCAGCGCCTCTAGTTCCCACACCGGGGAGCTGTTTTTT.